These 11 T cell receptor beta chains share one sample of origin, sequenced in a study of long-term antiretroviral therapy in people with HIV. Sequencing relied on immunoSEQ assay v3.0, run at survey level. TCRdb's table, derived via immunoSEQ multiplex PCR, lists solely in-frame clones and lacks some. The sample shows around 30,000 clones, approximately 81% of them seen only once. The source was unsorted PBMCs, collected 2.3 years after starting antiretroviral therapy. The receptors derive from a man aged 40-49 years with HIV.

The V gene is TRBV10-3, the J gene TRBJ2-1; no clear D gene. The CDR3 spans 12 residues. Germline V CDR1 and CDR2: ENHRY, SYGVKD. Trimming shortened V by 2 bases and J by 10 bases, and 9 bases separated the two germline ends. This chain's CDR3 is CAISEVSTEQFF. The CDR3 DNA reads TGTGCCATCAGTGAGGTCTCAACGGAGCAGTTCTTC.

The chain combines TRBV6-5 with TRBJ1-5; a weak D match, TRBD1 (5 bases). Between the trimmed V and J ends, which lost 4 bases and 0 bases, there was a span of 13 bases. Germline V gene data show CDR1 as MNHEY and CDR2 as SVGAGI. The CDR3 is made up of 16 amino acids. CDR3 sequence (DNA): TGTGCCAGCAGTTGGGACGGAGCTTATAGCAATCAGCCCCAGCATTTT. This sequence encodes CASSWDGAYSNQPQHF.

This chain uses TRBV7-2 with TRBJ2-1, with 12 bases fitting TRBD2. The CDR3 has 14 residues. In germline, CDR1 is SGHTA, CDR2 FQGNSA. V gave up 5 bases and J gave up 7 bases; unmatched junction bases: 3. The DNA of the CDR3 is TGTGCCAGCAGCCGAACTAGCGGGAGGAATGAGCAGTTCTTC. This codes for CASSRTSGRNEQFF.

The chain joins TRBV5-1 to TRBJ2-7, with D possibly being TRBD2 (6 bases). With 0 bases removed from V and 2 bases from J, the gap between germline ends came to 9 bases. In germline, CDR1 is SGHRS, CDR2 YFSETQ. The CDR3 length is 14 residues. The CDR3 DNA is TGCGCCAGCAGCTTGGGCGGGGAGCCCTACGAGCAGTACTTC. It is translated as CASSLGGEPYEQYF. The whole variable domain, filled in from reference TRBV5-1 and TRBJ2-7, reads KAGVTQTPRYLIKTRGQQVTLSCSPISGHRSVSWYQQTPGQGLQFLFEYFSETQRNKGNFPGRFSGRQFSNSRSEMNVSTLELGDSALYLCASSLGGEPYEQYFGPGTRLTVT.

The CDR3 sequence is CASASWRGGTYTEAFF. CDR3 sequence (DNA): TGTGCCAGCGCTTCATGGAGGGGGGGAACGTACACTGAAGCTTTCTTT. The V call is TRBV2, the J call TRBJ1-1; possibly TRBD1 for D (6 bases). CDR1 is SNHLY, CDR2 FYNNEI, per germline. V lost 8 bases, J lost 3 bases, and 22 bases lay in between. The CDR3 length is 16 residues.

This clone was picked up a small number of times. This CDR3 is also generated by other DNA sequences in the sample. The CDR3 DNA reads as TGTGCCAGCAGCCAAGGACAGGGGAACTATGGCTACACCTTC. The encoded protein is CASSQGQGNYGYTF. The chain is built from TRBV7-9 and TRBJ1-2; 9 bases are a match to TRBD1. Trimming cost V 5 bases and J 2 bases; bases outside gene matches: 3. Germline assignment: CDR1 SEHNR and CDR2 FQNEAQ (reference sequence). This CDR3 comprises 14 residues.

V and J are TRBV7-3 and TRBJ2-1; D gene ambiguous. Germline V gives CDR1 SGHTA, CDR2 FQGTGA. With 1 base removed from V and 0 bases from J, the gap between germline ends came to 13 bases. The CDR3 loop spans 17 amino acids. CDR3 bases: TGTGCCAGCAGCTTAAGTCACGGACGGCCCTCCTACAATGAGCAGTTCTTC. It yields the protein CASSLSHGRPSYNEQFF.

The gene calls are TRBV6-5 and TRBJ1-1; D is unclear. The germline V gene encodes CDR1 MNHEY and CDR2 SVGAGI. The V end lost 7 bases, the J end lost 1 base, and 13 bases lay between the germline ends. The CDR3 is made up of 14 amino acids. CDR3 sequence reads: CASIPAVPNTEAFF. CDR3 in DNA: TGTGCCAGCATTCCAGCTGTTCCGAACACTGAAGCTTTCTTT.

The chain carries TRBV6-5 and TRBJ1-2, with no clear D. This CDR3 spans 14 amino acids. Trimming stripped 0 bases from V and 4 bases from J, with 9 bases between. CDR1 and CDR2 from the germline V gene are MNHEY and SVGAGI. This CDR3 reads CASSYSKGFYGYTF. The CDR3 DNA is TGTGCCAGCAGTTACTCGAAGGGATTCTATGGCTACACCTTC.

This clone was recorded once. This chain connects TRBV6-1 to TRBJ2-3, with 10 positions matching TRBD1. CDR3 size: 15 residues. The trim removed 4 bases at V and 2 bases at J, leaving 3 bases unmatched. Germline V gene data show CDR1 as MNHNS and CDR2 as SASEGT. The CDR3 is CASSAGTGDTDTQYF. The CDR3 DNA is TGTGCCAGCAGTGCCGGGACAGGGGACACAGATACGCAGTATTTT.

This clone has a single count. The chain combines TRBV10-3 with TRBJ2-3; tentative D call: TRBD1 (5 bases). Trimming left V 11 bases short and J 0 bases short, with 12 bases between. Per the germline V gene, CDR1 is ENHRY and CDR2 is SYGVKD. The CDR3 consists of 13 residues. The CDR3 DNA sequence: TGTGCCTCCAGGGCTTCTAGCACAGATACGCAGTATTTT. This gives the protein CASRASSTDTQYF.